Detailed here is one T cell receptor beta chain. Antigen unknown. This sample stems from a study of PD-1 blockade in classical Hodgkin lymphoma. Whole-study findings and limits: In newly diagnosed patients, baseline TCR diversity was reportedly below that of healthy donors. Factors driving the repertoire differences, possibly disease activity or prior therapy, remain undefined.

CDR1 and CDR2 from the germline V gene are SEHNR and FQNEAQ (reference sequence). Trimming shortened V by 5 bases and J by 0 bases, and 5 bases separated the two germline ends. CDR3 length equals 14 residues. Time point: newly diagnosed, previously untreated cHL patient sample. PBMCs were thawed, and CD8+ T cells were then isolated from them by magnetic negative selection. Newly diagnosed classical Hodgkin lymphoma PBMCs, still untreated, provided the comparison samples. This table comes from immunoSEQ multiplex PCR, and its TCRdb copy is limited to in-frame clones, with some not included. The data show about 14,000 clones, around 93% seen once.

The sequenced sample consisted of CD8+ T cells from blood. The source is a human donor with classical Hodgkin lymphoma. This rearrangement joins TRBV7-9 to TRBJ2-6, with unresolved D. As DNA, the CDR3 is TGTGCCAGCAGCGAACTCTCTGGGGCCAACGTCCTGACTTTC. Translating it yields CASSELSGANVLTF.